Presented here are 15 T cell receptor beta chains from one specimen sequenced in a study of control samples from healthy donors and cancer patients (dated by TCRdb to 2019 to 2021). Receptor libraries were prepared by the immunoSEQ multiplex PCR assay. This immuneACCESS table, as held by TCRdb, lists in-frame sequences with V and J called but not all clones. Of the missing ones, under half trace to an unresolved V gene in checked studies; the others have no known cause. For this sample the table gives about 130,000 clones, of which around nine tenths were detected only once. Clones ranked in the top ten supply roughly 2.7% of the sample. What was sequenced was blood. The receptors originated from a man aged 40-49 years in good health.

The CDR3 spells CAAGRQNTEAFF. CDR3 in DNA: TGTGCCGCAGGCAGACAGAACACTGAAGCTTTCTTT. The gene calls are TRBV6-5 and TRBJ1-1; the D is unclear. V lost 11 bases to trimming and J lost 1 base, with 11 bases between them. The CDR3 length is 12 residues. Germline values: CDR1 MNHEY, CDR2 SVGAGI.

V and J are TRBV7-9 and TRBJ2-1; tentatively, D is TRBD2 (6 bases). The CDR3 sequence is 14 residues long. Germline CDR1 is SEHNR and CDR2 is FQNEAQ (reference sequence). Trimming removed 1 base at V and 7 bases at J, with 11 bases between. The CDR3 loop is CASSLGSGTNEQFF. CDR3 coding DNA: TGTGCCAGCAGCTTAGGTTCAGGGACTAATGAGCAGTTCTTC.

The chain couples TRBV7-3 to TRBJ2-3, with a weak D call TRBD2 (7 bases). The CDR3 length is 16 residues. The V and J ends lost 2 bases and 4 bases respectively, with 16 bases between them. Germline CDR1 SGHTA, CDR2 FQGTGA. In nucleotides, the CDR3 is TGTGCCAGCAGCTTAGATTTCGGGGGGCCCCCAGATACGCAGTATTTT. Its protein is CASSLDFGGPPDTQYF. Looking up the rest from reference TRBV7-3 and TRBJ2-3 gives the full variable domain: GAGVSQTPSNKVTEKGKYVELRCDPISGHTALYWYRQSLGQGPEFLIYFQGTGAADDSGLPNDRFFAVRPEGSVSTLKIQRTERGDSAVYLCASSLDFGGPPDTQYFGPGTRLTVL.

This chain joins TRBV5-4 and TRBJ2-5, with a weak D call TRBD1 (6 bases). CDR3 size: 13 residues. Germline-derived CDR1 and CDR2 are SGHNT and YYREEE (reference sequence). Trimming left V 4 bases short and J 4 bases short, with 11 bases between. The chain's CDR3 is CASSLDSRETQYF. In DNA, the CDR3 is TGTGCCAGCAGCCTGGACAGTCGAGAGACCCAGTACTTC.

The chain links TRBV5-4 to TRBJ2-7, with D perhaps being TRBD1 or TRBD2 (6 bases each). With 7 bases removed from V and 0 bases from J, the gap between germline ends came to 14 bases. This CDR3 region has 14 residues. Germline V gene lookup returns CDR1 SGHNT and CDR2 YYREEE (reference sequence). CDR3 protein: CASRRRDTSYEQYF. CDR3 nucleotides: TGTGCCAGCCGCAGGCGGGACACCTCCTACGAGCAGTACTTC. The full variable domain, with the rest looked up from reference TRBV5-4 and TRBJ2-7, is ETGVTQSPTHLIKTRGQQVTLRCSSQSGHNTVSWYQQALGQGPQFIFQYYREEENGRGNFPPRFSGLQFPNYSSELNVNALELDDSALYLCASRRRDTSYEQYFGPGTRLTVT.

The chain has TRBV14 and TRBJ2-5; possibly TRBD1 or TRBD2 for D (6 bases each). V was pared by 6 bases and J by 5 bases, with 22 bases between. Germline V gene sequence: CDR1 SGHDN, CDR2 FVKESK. The CDR3 sequence is 16 residues long. The CDR3 DNA sequence: TGTGCCAGCAGTAGCTACACCAGGGGACTGGGGGAGACCCAGTACTTC. This translates into CASSSYTRGLGETQYF.

CDR3 sequence (DNA): TGTGCCTGGAGTGTACTAGGGAGGACTGATCAGCCCCAGCATTTT. Amino acid sequence: CAWSVLGRTDQPQHF. This chain connects TRBV30 to TRBJ1-5; D gene ambiguous. The CDR3 is 15 residues long. V lost 0 bases and J 5 bases, leaving 14 bases between the germline ends. CDR1 and CDR2 (germline): GTSNPN, SVGIG (reference sequence).

V and J are TRBV11-2 and TRBJ1-1; tentatively, D is TRBD1 (5 bases). Germline CDR1 SGHAT, CDR2 FQNNGV. The CDR3 length is 11 residues. V was pared by 5 bases and J by 7 bases, with 8 bases between. The CDR3 nucleotides read TGTGCCAGCAGCCGACAGATTGAAGCTTTCTTT. Amino acids: CASSRQIEAFF.

This chain connects TRBV28 to TRBJ1-2, with no clear D. V gave up 8 bases and J gave up 0 bases, with 7 bases separating them. Germline loops: CDR1 MDHEN, CDR2 SYDVKM. This CDR3 contains 12 residues. In DNA, the CDR3 is TGTGCCAGCCAGGAAGCTAACTATGGCTACACCTTC. Its translation is CASQEANYGYTF.

The rearrangement links TRBV12-3 or TRBV12-4 to TRBJ1-5; tentative D call: TRBD1 (5 bases). The CDR3 contains 13 residues. V was trimmed by 4 bases and J by 5 bases, leaving 9 bases between them. In DNA, the CDR3 is TGTGCCAGCAGTTACTCGACAGATCAGCCCCAGCATTTT. As protein: CASSYSTDQPQHF.

This chain uses TRBV6-5 with TRBJ2-7, with TRBD1 as a possible D gene (6 bases). The CDR3 length is 14 residues. Looked up from germline, CDR1 is MNHEY and CDR2 is SVGAGI. V dropped 2 bases and J dropped 2 bases, with 10 bases sitting between them. The CDR3 DNA is TGTGCCAGCAGTTACGCACAGGGAACCTACGAGCAGTACTTC. This gives the protein CASSYAQGTYEQYF.

This chain links TRBV15 with TRBJ1-2; weak D call: TRBD1 (6 bases). Trimming shortened V by 8 bases and J by 5 bases, and 12 bases separated the two germline ends. CDR1 LNHNV and CDR2 YYDKDF come from the germline V gene (reference sequence). This CDR3 is built from 12 residues. This chain's CDR3 is CATQKQGYGYTF. Here the CDR3 DNA reads TGTGCCACCCAAAAACAGGGATATGGCTACACCTTC.

V and J are TRBV2 and TRBJ1-5; D remains unclear. The CDR3 contains 16 residues. Trimming removed 6 bases at V and 6 bases at J, with 21 bases between. The germline CDR1 and CDR2 sequences are SNHLY and FYNNEI. CDR3 sequence reads: CASRPAQDEGVQPQHF. In DNA form, the CDR3 reads TGTGCCAGCAGACCAGCCCAGGATGAAGGAGTTCAGCCCCAGCATTTT.

Only a few counts were recorded for this clone. The chain uses TRBV6-6 and TRBJ2-2; 7 bases are a match to TRBD2. Germline V lookup: CDR1 MNHNY, CDR2 SVGAGI (reference sequence). The CDR3 is made up of 16 amino acids. After removal of 7 bases from V and 4 bases from J, the junction contained 12 bases not matched to a gene. The CDR3 reads CASIKRQPGGTGELFF. The DNA for the CDR3 is TGTGCCAGCATCAAACGACAGCCGGGGGGCACCGGGGAGCTGTTTTTT.

This clone was seen only a few times. This chain connects TRBV28 to TRBJ2-7; D perhaps matches TRBD2 (5 bases). V shed 4 bases and J shed 2 bases, with 12 bases lying between them. The length of the CDR3 is 14 residues. Germline V CDR1 and CDR2: MDHEN, SYDVKM. CDR3 residues: CASSYGLETYEQYF. CDR3 DNA sequence: TGTGCCAGCAGTTACGGACTTGAAACCTACGAGCAGTACTTC. The variable domain in full, with the rest retrieved from reference TRBV28 and TRBJ2-7, is DVKVTQSSRYLVKRTGEKVFLECVQDMDHENMFWYRQDPGLGLRLIYFSYDVKMKEKGDIPEGYSVSREKKERFSLILESASTNQTSMYLCASSYGLETYEQYFGPGTRLTVT.